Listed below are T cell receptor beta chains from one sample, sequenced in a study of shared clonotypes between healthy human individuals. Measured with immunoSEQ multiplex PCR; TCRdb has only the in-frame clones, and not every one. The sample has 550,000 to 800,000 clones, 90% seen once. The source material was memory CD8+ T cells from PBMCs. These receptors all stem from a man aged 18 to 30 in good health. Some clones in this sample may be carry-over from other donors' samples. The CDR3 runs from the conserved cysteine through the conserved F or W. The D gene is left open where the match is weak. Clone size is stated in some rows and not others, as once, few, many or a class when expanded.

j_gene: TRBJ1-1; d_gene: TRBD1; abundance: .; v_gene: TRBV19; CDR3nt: TGTGCCAGTAGTACACAGGGGGACACTGAAGCTTTCTTT; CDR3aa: CASSTQGDTEAFF
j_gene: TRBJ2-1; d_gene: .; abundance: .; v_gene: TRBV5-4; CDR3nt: TGTGCCAGCAGCCTGGGGGGTTTAATCAATGAGCAGTTCTTC; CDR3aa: CASSLGGLINEQFF
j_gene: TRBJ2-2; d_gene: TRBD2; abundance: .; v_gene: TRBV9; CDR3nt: TGTGCCAGCAGTGGGACTAGCGGGAACACCGGGGAGCTGTTTTTT; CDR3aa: CASSGTSGNTGELFF
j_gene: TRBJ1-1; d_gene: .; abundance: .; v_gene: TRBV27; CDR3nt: TGTGCCAGCAGTTACGGGGGGCCGAACACTGAAGCTTTCTTT; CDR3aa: CASSYGGPNTEAFF
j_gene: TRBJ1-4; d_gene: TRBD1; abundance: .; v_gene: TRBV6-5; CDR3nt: TGTGCCAGCATTGACAGGGGAAAACTGTTTTTT; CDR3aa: CASIDRGKLFF
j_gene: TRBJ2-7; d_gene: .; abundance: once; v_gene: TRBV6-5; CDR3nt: TGTGCCAGCAGTTACCAGGGGCGGGACGAGCAGTACTTC; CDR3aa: CASSYQGRDEQYF
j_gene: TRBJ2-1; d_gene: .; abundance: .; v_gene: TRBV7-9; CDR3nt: TGTGCCAGCAGAAAGGCCCTTTCGGGACTGGAAATTGAGCAGTTCTTC; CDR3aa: CASRKALSGLEIEQFF
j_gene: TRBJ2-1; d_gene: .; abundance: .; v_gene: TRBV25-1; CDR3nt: TGTGCCAGCAGTGAAGGGGATGAGCAGTTCTTC; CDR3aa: CASSEGDEQFF
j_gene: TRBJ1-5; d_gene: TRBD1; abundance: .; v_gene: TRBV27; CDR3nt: TGTGCCAGCAGTCGGACAGGGGAGGGTCAGCCCCAGCATTTT; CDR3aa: CASSRTGEGQPQHF
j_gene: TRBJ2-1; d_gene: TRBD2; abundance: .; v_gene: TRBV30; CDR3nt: TGTGCCTGGAGTGTATATCTTGCGGGAGGCGGGCACAATGAGCAGTTCTTC; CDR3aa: CAWSVYLAGGGHNEQFF
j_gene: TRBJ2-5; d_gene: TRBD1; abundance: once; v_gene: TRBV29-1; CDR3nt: TGCAGCGTTGAAGATCCGGGACAGGGAAAGACCCAGTACTTC; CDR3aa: CSVEDPGQGKTQYF
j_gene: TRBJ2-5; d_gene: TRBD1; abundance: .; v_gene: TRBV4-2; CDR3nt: TGTGCCAGCAGCCAAGTTAGGCGGGACAGGGGTAGAGAGACCCAGTACTTC; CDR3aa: CASSQVRRDRGRETQYF
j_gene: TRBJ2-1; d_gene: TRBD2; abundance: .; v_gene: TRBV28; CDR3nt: TGTGCCAGCAGTTTATTCTTAGCGGGAGGCGGTGAGCAGTTCTTC; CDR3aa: CASSLFLAGGGEQFF
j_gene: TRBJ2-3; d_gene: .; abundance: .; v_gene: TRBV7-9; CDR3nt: TGTGCCAGCAGTCCGGGGGTGAGCACAGATACGCAGTATTTT; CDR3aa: CASSPGVSTDTQYF
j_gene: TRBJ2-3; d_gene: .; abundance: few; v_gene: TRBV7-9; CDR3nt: TGTGCCAGCAGCGTACGAGGGGATACGCAGTATTTT; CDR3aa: CASSVRGDTQYF
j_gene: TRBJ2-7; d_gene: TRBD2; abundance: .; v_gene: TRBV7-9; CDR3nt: TGTGCCAGCACCCGGGGGGGGAGCGGGAGAGGCGAGCAGTACTTC; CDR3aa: CASTRGGSGRGEQYF
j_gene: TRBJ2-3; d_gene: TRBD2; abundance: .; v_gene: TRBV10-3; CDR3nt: TGTGCCATCAGTGGGACTAGCGGGAGTTTGTATCGCACAGATACGCAGTATTTT; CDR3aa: CAISGTSGSLYRTDTQYF
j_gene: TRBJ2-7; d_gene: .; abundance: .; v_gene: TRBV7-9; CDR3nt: TGTGCCAGCAGTGTCATCTCCTACGAGCAGTACTTC; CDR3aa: CASSVISYEQYF
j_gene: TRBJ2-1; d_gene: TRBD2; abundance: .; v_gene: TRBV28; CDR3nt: TGTGCCAGCAGTTTTTCACTCCGCGGGGGGTACAATGAGCAGTTCTTC; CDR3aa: CASSFSLRGGYNEQFF
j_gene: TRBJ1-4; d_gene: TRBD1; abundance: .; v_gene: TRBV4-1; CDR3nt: TGCGCCAGCAGCCAAACTCGGACAGGACCCCCCGCTAATGAAAAACTGTTTTTT; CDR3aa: CASSQTRTGPPANEKLFF
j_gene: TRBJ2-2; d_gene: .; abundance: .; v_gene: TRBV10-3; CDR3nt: TGTGCCATCAGTGATAGAGGACTAAACACCGGGGAGCTGTTTTTT; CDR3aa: CAISDRGLNTGELFF
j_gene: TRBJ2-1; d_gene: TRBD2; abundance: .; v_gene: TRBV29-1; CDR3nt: TGCAGCGTCAGCACTAGCGGGAGTGGCAATGAGCAGTTCTTC; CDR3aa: CSVSTSGSGNEQFF
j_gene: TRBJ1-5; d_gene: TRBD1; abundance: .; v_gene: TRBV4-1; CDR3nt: TGCGCCAGCAGCCAAGTAGGATTCCGGGACAGGGGAGGGCATAGCAATCAGCCCCAGCATTTT; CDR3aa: CASSQVGFRDRGGHSNQPQHF
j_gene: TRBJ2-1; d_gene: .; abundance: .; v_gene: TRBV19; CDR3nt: TGTGCCACCTCCTCCAGGGGGGAGTACGTACGGGGGAGCTCCTACAATGAGCAGTTCTTC; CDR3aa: CATSSRGEYVRGSSYNEQFF
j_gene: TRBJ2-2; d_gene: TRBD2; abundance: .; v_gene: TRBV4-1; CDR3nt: TGCGCCAGCAGCCAAGTGACACGGGAGGGCACCACCGGGGAGCTGTTTTTT; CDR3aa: CASSQVTREGTTGELFF
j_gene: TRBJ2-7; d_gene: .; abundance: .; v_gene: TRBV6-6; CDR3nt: TGTGCCAGCAGTTACTTGCGAAACGAGCAGTACTTC; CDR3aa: CASSYLRNEQYF
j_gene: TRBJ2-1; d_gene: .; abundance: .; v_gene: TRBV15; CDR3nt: TGTGCCACCAGGCACGGGGCCGAGCAGTTCTTC; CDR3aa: CATRHGAEQFF
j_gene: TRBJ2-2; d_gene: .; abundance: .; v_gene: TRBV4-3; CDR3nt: TGCGCCAGCAGCCAAGTCCCGTGGGGGAACACCGGGGAGCTGTTTTTT; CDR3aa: CASSQVPWGNTGELFF
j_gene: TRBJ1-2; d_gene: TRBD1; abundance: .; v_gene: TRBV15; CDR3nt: TGTGCCACCAGCAGAGGGGAAAGGGGGACAGACTATGGCTACACCTTC; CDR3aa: CATSRGERGTDYGYTF
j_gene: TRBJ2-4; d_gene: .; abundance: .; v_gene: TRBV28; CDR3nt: TGTGCCAGCAGTTTGGGGAACCAGGACATTCAGTACTTC; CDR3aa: CASSLGNQDIQYF
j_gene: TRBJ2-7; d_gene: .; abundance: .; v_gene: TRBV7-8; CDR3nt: TGTGCCAGCAGCTTTCAGGGGACCTCCTACGAGCAGTACTTC; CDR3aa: CASSFQGTSYEQYF
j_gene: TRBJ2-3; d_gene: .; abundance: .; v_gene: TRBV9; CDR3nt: TGTGCCAGCAGCGTAGACGGGAGAGCTACAGATACGCAGTATTTT; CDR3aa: CASSVDGRATDTQYF
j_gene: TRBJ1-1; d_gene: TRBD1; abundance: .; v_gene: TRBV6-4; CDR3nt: TGTGCCAGGATCAGGGGGCAGAACACTGAAGCTTTCTTT; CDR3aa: CARIRGQNTEAFF
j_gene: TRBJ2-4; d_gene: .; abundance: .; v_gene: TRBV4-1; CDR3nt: TGCGCCAGCAGCCAAGAGAGCAGTAGGAGAAACATTCAGTACTTC; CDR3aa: CASSQESSRRNIQYF
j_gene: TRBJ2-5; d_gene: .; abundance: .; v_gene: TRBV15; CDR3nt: TGTGCCACCAGCAGCGGTACTAACCAAGAGACCCAGTACTTC; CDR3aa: CATSSGTNQETQYF
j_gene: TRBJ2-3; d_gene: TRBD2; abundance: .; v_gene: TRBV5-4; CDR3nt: TGTGCCAGCAGCTTGGGCCTAGCGGGAGAGTATAGAGATACGCAGTATTTT; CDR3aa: CASSLGLAGEYRDTQYF
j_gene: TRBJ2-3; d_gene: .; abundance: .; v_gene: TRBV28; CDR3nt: TGTGCCAGCAGTTTATTCGGCACCACAGATACGCAGTATTTT; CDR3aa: CASSLFGTTDTQYF
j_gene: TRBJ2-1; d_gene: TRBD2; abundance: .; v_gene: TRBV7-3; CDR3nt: TGTGCCAGCAGCTTAATGGTAGCGGGAGAGGGAGGGTACAATGAGCAGTTCTTC; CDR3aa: CASSLMVAGEGGYNEQFF
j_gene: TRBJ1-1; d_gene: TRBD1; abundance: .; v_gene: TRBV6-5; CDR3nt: TGTGCCAGCAGATCAATCCAGGGGGGGACTGAAGCTTTCTTT; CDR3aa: CASRSIQGGTEAFF
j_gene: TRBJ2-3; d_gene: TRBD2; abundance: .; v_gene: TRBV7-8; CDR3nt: TGTGCCAGCAGCTCCGGACTAGCGGGAGTCGTTTTGGGAGATACGCAGTATTTT; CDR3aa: CASSSGLAGVVLGDTQYF
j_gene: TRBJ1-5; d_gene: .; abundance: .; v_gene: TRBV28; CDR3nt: TGTGCCAGTAAACACGACTATAGCAATCAGCCCCAGCATTTT; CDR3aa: CASKHDYSNQPQHF
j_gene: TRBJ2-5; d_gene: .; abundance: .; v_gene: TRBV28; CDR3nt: TGTGCCAGCAGTTCGTTGGGGTTAGAGACCCAGTACTTC; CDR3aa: CASSSLGLETQYF
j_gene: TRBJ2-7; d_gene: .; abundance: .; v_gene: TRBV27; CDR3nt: TGTGCCAGCAGTCCATCCGGGGGCTCCTACGAGCAGTACTTC; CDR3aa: CASSPSGGSYEQYF
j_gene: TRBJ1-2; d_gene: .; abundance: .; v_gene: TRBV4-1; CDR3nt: TGCGCCAGCAGCCAAGACATCGAGACAGACTATGGCTACACCTTC; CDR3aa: CASSQDIETDYGYTF
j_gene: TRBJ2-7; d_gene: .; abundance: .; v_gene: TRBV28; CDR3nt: TGTGCCAGCAGTTTAATCCCGGGAGACTCCTACGAGCAGTACTTC; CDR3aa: CASSLIPGDSYEQYF
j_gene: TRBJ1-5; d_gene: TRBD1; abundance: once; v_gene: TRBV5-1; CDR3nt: TGCGCCAGCACCATGATCGGGACAGGCGATACTGCTAAGGAGCCCCAGCATTTT; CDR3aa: CASTMIGTGDTAKEPQHF
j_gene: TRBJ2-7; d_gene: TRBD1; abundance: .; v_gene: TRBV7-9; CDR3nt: TGTGCCAGCAGCGACCGGCTGACAGGGGCCTACGAGCAGTACTTC; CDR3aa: CASSDRLTGAYEQYF